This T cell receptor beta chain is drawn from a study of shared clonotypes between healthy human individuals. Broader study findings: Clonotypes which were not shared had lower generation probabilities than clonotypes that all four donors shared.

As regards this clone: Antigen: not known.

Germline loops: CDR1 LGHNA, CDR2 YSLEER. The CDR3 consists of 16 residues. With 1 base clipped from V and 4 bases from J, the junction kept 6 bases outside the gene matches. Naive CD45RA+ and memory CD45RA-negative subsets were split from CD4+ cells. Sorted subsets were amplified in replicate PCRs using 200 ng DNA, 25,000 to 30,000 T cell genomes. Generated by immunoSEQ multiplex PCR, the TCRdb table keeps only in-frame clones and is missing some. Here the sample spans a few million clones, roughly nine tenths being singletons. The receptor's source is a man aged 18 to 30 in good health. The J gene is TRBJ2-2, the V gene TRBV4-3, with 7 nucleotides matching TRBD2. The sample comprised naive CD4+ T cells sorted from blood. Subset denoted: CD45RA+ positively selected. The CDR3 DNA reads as TGCGCCAGCAGCCAAGGAGCCCCTAGCGGCACCGGGGAGCTGTTTTTT. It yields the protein CASSQGAPSGTGELFF.